The 4 T cell receptor beta chains in this list originate from one sample, sequenced in a study of metastatic and nonmetastatic thyroid tumors (dated by TCRdb to 2019 to 2021). The protocol used for the library was PCR. These reads were obtained on an Illumina HiSeq 4000. Through fastp at Q25 and MiXCR, TCRdb rebuilt clones from the public reads, retaining in-frame beta chains. A total of 43,000 or so clones appear in this sample, less than 5% of them only once. The ten largest clones add up to approximately 9.5% of the sample. No patient had received any treatment before thyroid surgery. Sequencing was performed on blood. The receptors were gathered from a female donor with papillary thyroid cancer or a benign thyroid nodule (not recorded which). Some clones in this sample may be carry-over from other donors' samples.

This clone was seen just once. Germline is not matched at one junction end, which may reflect a read error. The gene calls are TRBV20-1 and TRBJ2-6; a weak D match, TRBD1 (5 bases). From germline, CDR1 is DFQATT and CDR2 SNEGSKA (reference sequence). The CDR3 loop spans 15 amino acids. This chain's CDR3 is CSAGPAKSGASVLNF. CDR3 DNA sequence: TGCAGTGCAGGGCCAGCAAAGTCTGGGGCCAGCGTCCTGAATTTC.

Many counts were recorded for this clone. The chain couples TRBV3-1 to TRBJ1-5; D possibly corresponds to TRBD1 (5 bases). V was shortened by 5 bases and J by 4 bases, with 9 bases between the two germline ends. Germline CDR1 is LGHDT and CDR2 is YNNKEL (reference sequence). CDR3 length equals 13 residues. The CDR3 spells CASSIQDNQPQHF. The CDR3 bases are TGTGCCAGCAGCATACAGGATAATCAGCCCCAGCATTTT.

This clone was observed at least ten times. The genes are TRBV11-2 and TRBJ1-3, with D possibly matching TRBD1 (5 bases). Trimming shortened V by 4 bases and J by 0 bases, and 25 bases separated the two germline ends. Germline V gene sequence: CDR1 SGHAT, CDR2 FQNNGV. The CDR3 is 20 residues long. The DNA for the CDR3 is TGTGCCAGCAGCTCTCCAGGGACTGCTAATGGGTTGAACTCTGGAAACACCATATATTTT. Amino acid sequence: CASSSPGTANGLNSGNTIYF.

This clone was counted many times. CDR3 in amino acids: CASSYSAGYRTGELFF. CDR3 bases: TGTGCCAGCAGTTACAGTGCGGGGTACCGAACCGGGGAGCTGTTTTTT. The rearrangement uses TRBV6-1 and TRBJ2-2; tentatively, D is TRBD2 (6 bases). V was shortened by 5 bases and J by 5 bases, with 18 bases between the two germline ends. The germline CDR1 and CDR2 sequences are MNHNS and SASEGT. CDR3 size: 16 residues.